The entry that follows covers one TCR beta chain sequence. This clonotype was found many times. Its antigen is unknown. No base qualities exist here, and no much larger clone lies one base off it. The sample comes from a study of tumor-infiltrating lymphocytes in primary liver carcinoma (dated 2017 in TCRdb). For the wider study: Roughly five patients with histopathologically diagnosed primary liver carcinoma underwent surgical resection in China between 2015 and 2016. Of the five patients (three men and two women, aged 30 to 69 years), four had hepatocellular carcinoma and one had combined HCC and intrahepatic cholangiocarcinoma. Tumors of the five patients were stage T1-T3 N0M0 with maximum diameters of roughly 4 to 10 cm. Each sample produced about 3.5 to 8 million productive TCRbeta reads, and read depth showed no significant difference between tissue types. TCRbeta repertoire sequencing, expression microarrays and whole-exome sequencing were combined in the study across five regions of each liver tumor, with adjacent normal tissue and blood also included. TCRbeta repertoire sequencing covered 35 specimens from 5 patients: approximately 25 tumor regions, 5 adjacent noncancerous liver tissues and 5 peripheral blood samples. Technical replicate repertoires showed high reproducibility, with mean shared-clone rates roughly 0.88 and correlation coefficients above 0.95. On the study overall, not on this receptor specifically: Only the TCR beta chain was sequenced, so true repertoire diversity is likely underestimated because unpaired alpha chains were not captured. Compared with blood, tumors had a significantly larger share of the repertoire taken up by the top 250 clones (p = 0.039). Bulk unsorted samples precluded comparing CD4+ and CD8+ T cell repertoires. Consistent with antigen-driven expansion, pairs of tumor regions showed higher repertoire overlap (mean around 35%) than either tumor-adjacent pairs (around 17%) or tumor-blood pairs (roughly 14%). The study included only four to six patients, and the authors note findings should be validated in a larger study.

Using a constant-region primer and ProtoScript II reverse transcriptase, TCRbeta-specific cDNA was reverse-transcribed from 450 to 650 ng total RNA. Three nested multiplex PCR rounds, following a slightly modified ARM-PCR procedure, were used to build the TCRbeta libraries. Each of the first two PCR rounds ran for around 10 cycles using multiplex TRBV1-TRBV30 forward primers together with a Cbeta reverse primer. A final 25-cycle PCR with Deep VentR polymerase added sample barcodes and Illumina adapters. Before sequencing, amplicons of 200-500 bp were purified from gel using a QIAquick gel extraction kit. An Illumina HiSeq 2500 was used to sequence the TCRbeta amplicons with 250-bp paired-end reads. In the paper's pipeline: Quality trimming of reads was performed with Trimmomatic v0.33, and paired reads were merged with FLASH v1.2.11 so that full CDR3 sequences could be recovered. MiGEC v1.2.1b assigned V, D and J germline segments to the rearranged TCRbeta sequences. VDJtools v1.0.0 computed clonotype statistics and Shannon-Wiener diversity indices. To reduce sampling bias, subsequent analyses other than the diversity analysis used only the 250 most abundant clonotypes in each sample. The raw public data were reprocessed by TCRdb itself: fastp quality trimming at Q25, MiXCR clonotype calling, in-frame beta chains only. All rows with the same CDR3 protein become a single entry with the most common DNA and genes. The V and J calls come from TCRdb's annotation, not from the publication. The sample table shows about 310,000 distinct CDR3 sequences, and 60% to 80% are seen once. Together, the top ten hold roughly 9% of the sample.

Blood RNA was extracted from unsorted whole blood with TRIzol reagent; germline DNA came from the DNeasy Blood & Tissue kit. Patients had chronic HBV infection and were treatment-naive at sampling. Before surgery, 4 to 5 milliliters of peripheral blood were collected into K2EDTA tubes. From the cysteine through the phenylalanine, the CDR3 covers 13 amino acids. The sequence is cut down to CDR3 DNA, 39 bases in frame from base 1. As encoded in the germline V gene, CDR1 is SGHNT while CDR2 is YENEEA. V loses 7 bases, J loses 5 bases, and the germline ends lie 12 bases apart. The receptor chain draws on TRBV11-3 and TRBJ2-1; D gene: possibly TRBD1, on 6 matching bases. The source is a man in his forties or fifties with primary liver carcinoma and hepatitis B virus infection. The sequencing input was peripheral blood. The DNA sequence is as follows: TGTGCCAGCACCTCAGGGGACCACAATGAGCAGTTCTTC. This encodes CASTSGDHNEQFF.